This TCR beta chain was captured by sequencing in a study of cytomegalovirus exposure and HLA in healthy donors (dated by TCRdb to about 2017). Background for the entire study: In an earlier analysis of approximately 640 of the donors, around 290 Gb of sequence data and approximately 120 million unique TCR beta sequences from some 170 million T cells were reported. Around 330 gigabases of sequencing data and 70 million to 100 million unique TCR sequences made up an early release that covered nearly 650 HLA-typed donors. A later genetic analysis used genome-wide SNP genotypes for about 60% of the roughly 670 donors, treating that subset as a discovery cohort. To predict cytomegalovirus infection status, the study combined high-throughput TCR immunosequencing, statistical association of individual TCRs with disease status, and machine learning. Class I and class II HLA loci were covered by the typing at four-digit resolution. The study used immunosequencing to profile the T cell repertoires of more than 650 subjects and linked those repertoires to cytomegalovirus serostatus. Donor age, sex, ethnicity and CMV serostatus were compiled together with the repertoire data. In a later analysis, previously published TCR beta repertoires from 666 donors were re-analyzed and high-resolution HLA genotyping was added so that TCR occurrence patterns could be studied. In addition to the first cohort of around 670 subjects, a separate validation cohort of 130 or so different subjects was used. The number of donors typed differed by locus, with roughly 629-640 for A, B, C, DRB1 and DQB1, around 520 for DQA1, 600 to 610 for DPA1, and approximately 470 for DPB1. Every discovery cohort repertoire had been produced on one sequencing platform. Rather than using new phenotypic data, the later analysis identified candidate immune exposures from TCR beta sequences and from how often those sequences occurred across donors. Of the 350 to 400 genotyped donors, approximately 80% fell in the genetic ancestry cluster associated with self-reported Caucasian donors. An earlier analysis of 500 to 750 of the donors applied high-throughput TCR beta sequencing to assess whether each TCR beta V gene segment acted as functional or pseudogenic. On average, roughly 200,000 unique TCR beta nucleotide sequences were sequenced per donor among 350 to 400 genotyped donors of the cohort, with around 19% of those sequences being non-productive. The study aimed to test whether cataloging public T cell receptors could reveal signatures of past pathogen exposure. About five DR-DQ haplotypes were treated as single units for association and clustering because of strong linkage in the cohort.

Library construction relied on the immunoSEQ multiplex PCR assay. For the multiplex PCR, a mixture combining 60 forward primers for TCR Vbeta segments and 13 reverse primers for TCR Jbeta segments was used. A multiplex PCR assay on genomic DNA amplified the CDR3 region of rearranged TCR beta genes. The amplified TCR beta libraries were sequenced on the Illumina HiSeq System as 87-base-pair reads. On the authors' methods: A later analysis tallied around 82 million unique TCR beta chains across the 666 repertoires, and about 10 million of those chains were shared by two or more donors. Raw reads were error-corrected and collapsed into unique sequences by a nearest-neighbor algorithm in which closely related sequences were merged to remove PCR and sequencing errors. CDR3 sequences were aligned to IMGT reference sequences to assign V, D and J gene segments. For a sequence to be retained, a match of at least six nucleotides was required to both a V gene segment and a J gene segment. A rearrangement counted as productive if the CDR3 had no stop codons and remained in frame with V and J, and every other rearrangement counted as non-productive. CDR3 was defined by IMGT convention, running from the second conserved V-encoded cysteine to the conserved J-encoded phenylalanine. Sequences without an unambiguous match to a single V gene segment were excluded from the earlier analysis of about 600 of the donors. An earlier analysis of 500 to 700 of the donors classified V segments as functional when productive rearrangements were above 56.7% and as segregating when the standard deviation between donors was above 5%. A statistical classification framework was built for diagnosing cytomegalovirus status from the catalog of TCR beta chain sequences. V and J gene assignment, in a later analysis, came from comparing TCR nucleotide sequences with IMGT/GENE-DB human TR gene sequences. A later analysis assigned CDR3 sequences and most-parsimonious VDJ recombination scenarios with the TCRdist pipeline. In a later analysis, each TCR beta chain was defined by its CDR3 amino acid sequence together with its V-gene family, and reads lacking a unique V-gene family were excluded. To address suspected cross-contamination and a sequencing artifact, a later analysis removed around 590 highly shared, low-generation-probability nucleotide sequences. For each public chain, a later analysis derived a clonal expansion index from normalized ranks of inferred template counts within each repertoire. In a later analysis, generation probabilities were computed with a VDJ recombination model fitted to out-of-frame rearrangements, and the resulting probabilities were checked against IGoR. In a later analysis, hypergeometric tests were used to score TCR-TCR, TCR-HLA and TCR-CMV co-occurrence, with a repertoire-size bias correction applied to TCR pairs. To estimate false discovery rates, a later analysis permuted the HLA or CMV assignments 20 times. In a later analysis, co-occurring TCRs were grouped using DBSCAN, with TCRdist sequence similarity added in when clustering inside HLA-allele-positive subsets. Repertoires with fewer than 30,000 or more than 120,000 public chains were left out of co-occurrence clustering, as were about five repertoires with anomalous nucleotide sharing. In its TCRdb copy, this immuneACCESS table keeps in-frame sequences only and misses some clones. Where compared with another copy, unresolved V genes explain less than half of these, and the others have no known cause. D and trimming were read from the DNA, whereas the V and J calls and clone size are those reported in that table. Across this sample there are 100,000 to 150,000 clones, with around 81% seen only once. The biggest ten clones account for 1% to 1.5% of the sample.

In total, roughly 670 healthy bone marrow donors made up the cohort. At the time of sampling, all cohort members were nominally healthy, though unrecorded immune exposures were likely present. The donor tested CMV seronegative and was one of the 352 seronegative cohort members. A peripheral blood sample was provided by each donor, and peripheral blood mononuclear cells were used for TCR beta sequencing. Genomic DNA extraction from the blood cell samples was performed with the Qiagen DNeasy Blood Extraction Kit. On the study overall, not on this receptor specifically: Only TCR beta chains were sequenced in this cohort, and the absence of alpha or paired-chain data limited detectable features. An association between a missense DCLRE1C variant and V-gene and J-gene trimming of TCR beta chains was found in a later genetic analysis and replicated in an independent cohort. In an earlier analysis of fewer than 750 of the donors, most TCR beta V segments were observed in productive rearrangements about 87% or about 30% of the time, broadly matching IMGT annotations. For the cohort, immune exposure information was limited to CMV serostatus. Compared with equally common non-associated chains, HLA-associated TCR beta chains in a later analysis were more clonally expanded and had lower generation probabilities. The classifier was reported to diagnose cytomegalovirus status with high specificity and sensitivity in both the original and validation cohorts. Compared with the 666-donor mean, donors in an Asian-associated ancestry cluster had fewer N-insertions in productive TCRs, according to a later genetic analysis. A group of highly shared sequence variants was considered likely to be a technical artifact of the sequencing pipeline. A further reported finding was that TCR beta sequences accurately predicted the HLA-A and HLA-B alleles for most subjects in the first cohort. A later analysis found that most CMV-associated TCR beta chains appeared HLA-restricted, with HLA associations seemingly driven largely by CMV exposure. Some IMGT-functional V segments, including TRBV6-2 and TRBV6-3, could not be distinguished by the 87-base-pair reads and were therefore excluded. The authors suggested that the approach could potentially be extended to other disease states and immunological phenotypes. In vitro tests confirmed that a few of the cytomegalovirus-associated TCR beta chains recognize cytomegalovirus antigens. Correlated functional status among segregating V segments might reflect linkage disequilibrium, but an unknown experimental factor could not be ruled out. In a later analysis, TCR association rates were found to vary across HLA loci, with the most associated TCRs seen for DRB1 alleles and the fewest for HLA-C alleles. When HLA alleles, especially DR and DQ, strongly co-occurred, attributing TCR associations to individual alleles was difficult. The earlier analysis of around 600 of the donors excluded 15 to 20 rarely observed V segments, including chromosome 9 orphons, because counts were too low. Across donors, most TCR sequences were observed very rarely, whereas some public TCRs were present in many individuals. In a later analysis, several top co-occurrence clusters were reported to appear linked to parvovirus B19, influenza, CMV and Epstein-Barr virus. Because HLA typing was missing for some donors at each locus, association tests included only the typed subset. Roughly uniform sequencing depth across donors was assumed in presence/absence analyses, although this assumption may not hold. A total of 150 to 200 TCR beta chains were listed by the study as associated with cytomegalovirus. Specific HLA alleles were associated with over 15,000 TCR beta sequences at a false discovery rate of 0.05 in a later analysis.

This clone was observed a single time. What antigen it recognizes has not been identified. No per-base quality is available; no much larger clone lies one base away. The CDR3 contains 14 residues, cysteine and phenylalanine counted. The sequence is cut down to CDR3 DNA, 42 bases in frame from base 1. The CDR1 and CDR2 encoded by the germline V gene are SQVTM and ANQGSEA. Compared with germline, V lacks 7 bases and J lacks 0 bases; bases without a gene match: 5. The V and J genes are TRBV29-1 and TRBJ2-3; 9 nucleotides in the junction match TRBD2. The TCR comes from a female donor in good health and CMV-seronegative. What was sequenced was PBMCs. CDR3 reads: CSASSGGSTDTQYF. Here is the DNA: TGCAGCGCTAGTAGCGGGGGAAGCACAGATACGCAGTATTTT.